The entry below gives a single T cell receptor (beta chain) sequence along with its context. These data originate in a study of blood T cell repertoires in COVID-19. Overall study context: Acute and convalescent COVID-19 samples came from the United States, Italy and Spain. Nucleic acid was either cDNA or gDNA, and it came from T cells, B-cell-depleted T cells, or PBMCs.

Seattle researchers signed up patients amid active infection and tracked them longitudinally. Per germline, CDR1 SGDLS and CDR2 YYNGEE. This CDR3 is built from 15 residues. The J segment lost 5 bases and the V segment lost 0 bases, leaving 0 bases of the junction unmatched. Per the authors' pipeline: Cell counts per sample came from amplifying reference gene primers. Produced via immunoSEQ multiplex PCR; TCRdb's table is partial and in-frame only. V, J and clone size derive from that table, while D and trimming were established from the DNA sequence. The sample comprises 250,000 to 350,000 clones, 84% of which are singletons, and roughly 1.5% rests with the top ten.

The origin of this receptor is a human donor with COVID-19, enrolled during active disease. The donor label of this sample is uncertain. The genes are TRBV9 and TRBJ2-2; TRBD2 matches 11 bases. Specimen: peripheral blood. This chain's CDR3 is CASSVVAGGTGELFF. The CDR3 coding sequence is TGTGCCAGCAGCGTAGTAGCGGGAGGGACCGGGGAGCTGTTTTTT. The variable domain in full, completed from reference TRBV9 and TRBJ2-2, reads DSGVTQTPKHLITATGQRVTLRCSPRSGDLSVYWYQQSLDQGLQFLIQYYNGEERAKGNILERFSAQQFPDLHSELNLSSLELGDSALYFCASSVVAGGTGELFFGEGSRLTVL.